Shown below are 10 T cell receptor beta chains from a single sample sequenced in a study of a mutant IDH1 vaccine in newly diagnosed glioma. These TCRs' antigens remain unknown. Data came from immunoSEQ multiplex PCR; TCRdb stores just in-frame clones and leaves some out. This table holds roughly 69,000 clones, around 87% found once. Time point: week 35, safety follow-up. The vaccine gave 300 ug of a 20-mer mutant IDH1 peptide subcutaneously per dose. This specimen consisted of PBMCs, obtained from a glioma patient whose treatment included an IDH1 peptide vaccine. All receptors derive from a man aged 30 to 39 with glioma.

The V call is TRBV4-1, the J call TRBJ2-1, with TRBD2 identical over 14 bases. Germline V gene sequence: CDR1 MGHRA, CDR2 YSYEKL. This CDR3 is 19 amino acids long. V dropped 2 bases and J dropped 8; count of bases not matched to a gene: 14. CDR3 bases: TGCGCCAGCAGCCAAACACCCGGGACTAGCGGGGGTGACTTTTATGAGCAGTTCTTC. This codes for CASSQTPGTSGGDFYEQFF.

V and J are TRBV5-1 and TRBJ1-2; tentatively, D is TRBD1 (5 bases). The CDR3 length is 14 residues. V was clipped by 2 bases and J by 6 bases, with 14 bases between them. CDR1 and CDR2 from the germline V gene are SGHRS and YFSETQ. The CDR3 is CASSFSGSGDGYTF. DNA for the CDR3: TGCGCCAGCAGCTTTAGCGGATCGGGGGATGGCTACACCTTC.

The chain combines TRBV30 with TRBJ1-1; a weak D match, TRBD1 (5 bases). Deletions cut 0 bases from V and 0 bases from J, with 8 bases between. The length of the CDR3 is 14 residues. Germline lookup yields CDR1 GTSNPN and CDR2 SVGIG (reference sequence). The CDR3 bases are TGTGCCTGGAGTGTAGCAGGGCTGAACACTGAAGCTTTCTTT. The encoded protein is CAWSVAGLNTEAFF.

This clone appeared a few times. This rearrangement joins TRBV30 to TRBJ2-2, with D unclear. This CDR3 is built from 12 residues. V lost 2 bases to trimming and J lost 6 bases, with 7 bases between them. Per the germline V gene, CDR1 is GTSNPN and CDR2 is SVGIG (reference sequence). CDR3 protein: CAWSRVAGELFF. The CDR3 DNA sequence: TGTGCCTGGAGTCGGGTTGCCGGGGAGCTGTTTTTT.

The V and J genes are TRBV27 and TRBJ2-3; D remains unclear. This CDR3 has 12 residues. With 7 bases removed from V and 1 base from J, the gap between germline ends came to 6 bases. CDR1 is MNHEY and CDR2 is SMNVEV in the germline V gene (reference sequence). Here the CDR3 reads CASTHGTDTQYF. The CDR3 region has the DNA TGTGCCAGCACCCACGGCACAGATACGCAGTATTTT.

The chain recombines TRBV9 with TRBJ2-3; 8 nucleotides agree with TRBD2. In germline, CDR1 is SGDLS, CDR2 YYNGEE. V lost 0 bases, J lost 9 bases, and 9 bases stayed unmatched. The CDR3 covers 15 residues. The CDR3 loop reads CASSVGRAGVGTQYF. The DNA for the CDR3 is TGTGCCAGCAGCGTAGGCCGAGCGGGAGTCGGAACGCAGTATTTT.

The CDR3 is CASSPPQGAYNEQFF. The DNA for the CDR3 is TGTGCCAGCAGCCCACCTCAGGGGGCCTACAATGAGCAGTTCTTC. J is TRBJ2-1 and V is TRBV7-9; 7 bases align to TRBD1. After removal of 5 bases from V and 2 bases from J, the junction contained 6 bases not matched to a gene. Per the germline V gene, CDR1 is SEHNR and CDR2 is FQNEAQ (reference sequence). The CDR3 totals 15 residues.

Details on this clone: No DNA is shown, since the ends of the CDR3 on it are uncertain; the CDR3 is the one TCRdb lists. The chain links TRBV11-3 to TRBJ2-7. The CDR3 region is 13 residues in length, termini included. Germline V gene lookup returns CDR1 SGHNT and CDR2 YENEEA. The CDR3 is CASSFGPGGEQYF.

This chain uses TRBV27 with TRBJ2-1; the D is unclear. In germline, CDR1 is MNHEY, CDR2 SMNVEV (reference sequence). Trimming shortened V by 6 bases and J by 7 bases, and 10 bases separated the two germline ends. This CDR3 is built from 12 residues. CDR3 DNA: TGTGCCAGCAGGCTAAATCGGAATGAGCAGTTCTTC. Its protein is CASRLNRNEQFF.

This sequence joins TRBV19 and TRBJ1-1, with D maybe TRBD1 (6 bases). The length of the CDR3 is 18 residues. Trimming pared 5 bases from V and 2 bases from J, leaving 24 bases between. Germline V gives CDR1 LNHDA, CDR2 SQIVND (reference sequence). The CDR3, as DNA: TGTGCCAGTAGTTCAAGACGGCTTTTGGGAGGGGGTAACACTGAAGCTTTCTTT. Encoded protein: CASSSRRLLGGGNTEAFF. Full variable domain (outside the CDR3, taken from reference TRBV19 and TRBJ1-1): DGGITQSPKYLFRKEGQNVTLSCEQNLNHDAMYWYRQDPGQGLRLIYYSQIVNDFQKGDIAEGYSVSREKKESFPLTVTSAQKNPTAFYLCASSSRRLLGGGNTEAFFGQGTRLTVV.